The present entry profiles one T cell receptor beta chain with its context. Its matching antigen is unknown. The TRB cDNA libraries were prepared by 5' RACE with UMI labels. With the 5' RACE reads reprocessed, TCRdb shows one record per CDR3 protein and no DNA. The table lists 75,000 to 100,000 distinct CDR3 sequences. The V gene's germline CDR1 is MDHEN and CDR2 SYDVKM. The CDR3 covers 16 residues. This sample is drawn from a study of CXCR3-negative and CXCR3-positive naive CD8 T cells. Notes on the study in general: CXCR3-expressing naive cells carried TRB CDR3s more hydrophobic than those of CXCR3-negative naive cells.

This TCR came from a human donor in good health. Some clones in this sample may be carry-over from other donors' samples. The material sequenced was naive CXCR3+ CD8+ T cells from blood. Subset: CD45RO-CCR7+CD27+CD95- naive CD8+ T cells expressing CXCR3 (TNR3+). The V call is TRBV28, the J call TRBJ1-1; TCRdb's D call, TRBD1, is unchecked because there is no DNA. CDR3 sequence reads: CASIPRRGGEYTEAFF.